Following are 17 T cell receptor beta chains from one sample sequenced in a study of a mutant IDH1 vaccine in newly diagnosed glioma. Some clones are missing from TCRdb's copy, which holds only in-frame ones; the method was immunoSEQ multiplex PCR. The sample contains tens of thousands of clones, around 80% of which appear only once. Time point given: week 5, during vaccination. Every vaccination contained 300 ug of the mutant IDH1 20-mer peptide and was paired with topical imiquimod. The antigens these receptors bind are not known. Sequenced here: PBMCs, sampled from a glioma patient whose treatment included an IDH1 peptide vaccine. The receptors derive from a man aged 50-60 years with glioma.

This chain links TRBV6-9 with TRBJ1-2, with 10 bases that match TRBD1. The V gene's germline CDR1 is MNHGY and CDR2 SVAAGI. The CDR3 has 12 amino acids. J gave up 10 bases and V 7 bases, and 6 bases lay outside the gene matches. The CDR3 DNA reads as TGTGCCAGCACCCGGGACAGGGGTATCTACACCTTC. It specifies CASTRDRGIYTF.

The chain couples TRBV9 to TRBJ2-3; 11 bases fit TRBD2. V lost 5 bases and J lost 1; bases outside the gene matches: 6. Germline V CDR1 and CDR2: SGDLS, YYNGEE. The CDR3 runs 16 residues. The CDR3 here is CASRGGTSGRTDTQYF. CDR3 DNA: TGTGCCAGCAGAGGTGGGACTAGCGGACGCACAGATACGCAGTATTTT.

V usage is TRBV4-3 and J usage is TRBJ1-2; perhaps TRBD1 as D (6 bases). The CDR3 spans 16 residues. Germline CDR1 and CDR2: LGHNA and YSLEER. V dropped 4 bases and J dropped 4 bases, with 19 bases sitting between them. The CDR3 region is CASSREEGGTLYGYTF. DNA for the CDR3: TGCGCCAGCAGCCGCGAGGAGGGGGGAACCCTCTATGGCTACACCTTC.

The gene calls are TRBV30 and TRBJ2-1; D is possibly TRBD2 (6 bases). V was clipped by 5 bases and J by 12 bases, with 20 bases between them. This CDR3 comprises 13 residues. Germline loops: CDR1 GTSNPN, CDR2 SVGIG (reference sequence). The CDR3 DNA reads TGTGCCTGGGACAGCGCCCGGGGGATTGGGCAGTTCTTC. It specifies CAWDSARGIGQFF.

The CDR3 DNA sequence: TGTGCCGGGAGTAGCGGGGGGGCTGGCAATGAGCAGTTCTTC. Translating it yields CAGSSGGAGNEQFF. The chain joins TRBV6-1 to TRBJ2-1; TRBD2 aligns across 11 bases. Germline V gives CDR1 MNHNS, CDR2 SASEGT. V gave up 11 bases and J gave up 6 bases; unmatched junction bases: 9. The CDR3 totals 14 residues.

This clone was seen a handful of times. The chain carries TRBV6-1 and TRBJ1-5; D remains unclear. Trimming removed 4 bases from V and 0 bases from J, with 10 bases in between. The CDR3 has 15 amino acids. CDR1 and CDR2 (germline): MNHNS, SASEGT. The CDR3 nucleotides read TGTGCCAGCAGTGTCGAACCTTATAGCAATCAGCCCCAGCATTTT. Protein: CASSVEPYSNQPQHF.

In this sample, this clone turned up a few times. The rearrangement joins TRBV15 to TRBJ1-1; D is unclear. There are 14 residues in the CDR3. The V gene's germline CDR1 is LNHNV and CDR2 YYDKDF (reference sequence). Trimming took 0 bases from V and 6 from J, leaving 11 bases between them. This chain's CDR3 is CATSRERSLAEAFF. DNA for the CDR3: TGTGCCACCAGCAGAGAGAGGAGCCTGGCTGAAGCTTTCTTT.

This clone was detected only once. The V and J genes are TRBV5-4 and TRBJ2-7, with TRBD1 matching over 7 bases. J was trimmed by 6 bases and V by 0 bases; bases with no gene match: 6. Germline V gene sequence: CDR1 SGHNT, CDR2 YYREEE (reference sequence). The CDR3 is 14 residues long. CDR3 DNA sequence: TGTGCCAGCAGCTTGGCTAGGGGGCCCTTCGAGCAGTACTTC. Translation: CASSLARGPFEQYF.

The V and J genes are TRBV5-1 and TRBJ1-3; D remains ambiguous. Germline lookup yields CDR1 SGHRS and CDR2 YFSETQ. The CDR3 runs to 13 residues. V lost 4 bases, J lost 1 base, and 6 bases lay in between. DNA for the CDR3: TGCGCCAGCAGCGGAGGTTCTGGAAACACCATATATTTT. Translated, it gives CASSGGSGNTIYF.

The chain links TRBV5-4 to TRBJ1-5; no reliable D call. Germline V gene lookup returns CDR1 SGHNT and CDR2 YYREEE (reference sequence). Trimming cost V 0 bases and J 7 bases, with 11 bases left between them. CDR3 length equals 14 residues. The chain's CDR3 is CASSLDGNGQPQHF. In DNA form, the CDR3 reads TGTGCCAGCAGCTTGGATGGGAACGGACAGCCCCAGCATTTT.

V and J are TRBV7-2 and TRBJ1-3, with D perhaps matching TRBD1 (6 bases). Germline assignment: CDR1 SGHTA and CDR2 FQGNSA. Trimming left V 4 bases short and J 2 bases short, with 9 bases between. This CDR3 comprises 14 residues. The CDR3 region has the DNA TGTGCCAGCAGCTCGACAGGAACTGGAAACACCATATATTTT. The encoded protein is CASSSTGTGNTIYF.

The chain joins TRBV6-6 to TRBJ2-7, with unresolved D. This CDR3 region has 15 residues. Germline CDR1 MNHNY, CDR2 SVGAGI (reference sequence). Trimming pared 6 bases from V and 0 bases from J, leaving 15 bases between. The CDR3 bases are TGTGCCAGCAGCCCCCCGACAAGACTCTCCTACGAGCAGTACTTC. Amino acid sequence: CASSPPTRLSYEQYF.

V is TRBV19 and J is TRBJ1-6, with D unclear. The germline CDR1 and CDR2 sequences are LNHDA and SQIVND (reference sequence). Trimming removed 3 bases from V and 4 bases from J, with 7 bases in between. This CDR3 region has 14 residues. The CDR3 protein is CASSMEDYNSPLHF. The CDR3 nucleotides read TGTGCCAGTAGTATGGAGGATTATAATTCACCCCTCCACTTT.

This clone was seen more than once but under ten times. The chain joins TRBV7-9 to TRBJ2-7; D call uncertain. The CDR3 is 16 residues long. V was trimmed by 5 bases and J by 7 bases, leaving 24 bases between them. Germline CDR1 reads SEHNR; CDR2 reads FQNEAQ (reference sequence). CDR3 region: CASSHTPGRGRREQYF. In DNA, the CDR3 is TGTGCCAGCAGCCACACCCCGGGCCGTGGACGAAGGGAGCAGTACTTC.

The rearrangement joins TRBV19 to TRBJ2-5; D unresolved. The V and J ends lost 5 bases and 5 bases respectively, with 15 bases between them. Looked up from germline, CDR1 is LNHDA and CDR2 is SQIVND (reference sequence). The CDR3 length is 14 residues. The CDR3, as DNA: TGTGCCAGTAGTGGGCAGACAATGTTGGAGACCCAGTACTTC. It translates to CASSGQTMLETQYF.

This clone has a handful of counts. V and J are TRBV28 and TRBJ1-2, with a possible D match to TRBD1 (5 bases). Trimming removed 6 bases from V and 7 bases from J, with 12 bases in between. This CDR3 region has 12 residues. Germline V CDR1 and CDR2: MDHEN, SYDVKM. The CDR3 spells CASRLGEVGYTF. CDR3 DNA sequence: TGTGCCAGCAGGTTGGGGGAGGTTGGCTACACCTTC.

The V call is TRBV7-6, the J call TRBJ2-1; D is uncertain. The CDR3 extends over 14 amino acids. CDR1 and CDR2 (germline): SGHVS, FNYEAQ. The V and J ends lost 5 bases and 7 bases respectively, with 15 bases between them. This CDR3 is CASSAPYVGNEQFF. CDR3 coding DNA: TGTGCCAGCAGCGCCCCCTACGTCGGGAATGAGCAGTTCTTC.